This paragraph covers one T cell receptor beta chain sequence. This CDR3 contains 11 residues. V lost 6 bases and J 7 bases, leaving 7 bases between the germline ends. Looked up from germline, CDR1 is ENHRY and CDR2 is SYGVKD. This sample was taken from a study of blood T cell repertoires in COVID-19. TCRdb's table, derived via immunoSEQ multiplex PCR, lists solely in-frame clones and lacks some. Of about 50,000 clones in the sample, around 83% were seen once. This chain uses TRBV10-3 with TRBJ2-1; perhaps TRBD2 as D (5 bases). The clonotype comes from a man in his 70s with active COVID-19. The specimen sequenced was peripheral blood. CDR3 sequence reads: CAISPGNEQFF. CDR3 sequence (DNA): TGTGCCATCAGCCCGGGGAATGAGCAGTTCTTC.